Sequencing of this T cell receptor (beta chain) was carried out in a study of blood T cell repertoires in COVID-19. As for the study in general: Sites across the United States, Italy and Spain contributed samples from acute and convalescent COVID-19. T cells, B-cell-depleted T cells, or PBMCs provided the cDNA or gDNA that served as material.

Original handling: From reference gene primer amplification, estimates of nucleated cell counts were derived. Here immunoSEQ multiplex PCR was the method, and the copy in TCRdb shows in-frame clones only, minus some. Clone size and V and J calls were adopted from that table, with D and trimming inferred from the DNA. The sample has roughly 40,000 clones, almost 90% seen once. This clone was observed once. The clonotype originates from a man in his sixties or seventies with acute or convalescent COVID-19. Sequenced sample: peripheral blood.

CDR3 sequence (DNA): TGCGCCAGCAGCCCAGGGGGGACAGGGGACACCGGGGAGCTGTTTTTT. Translation: CASSPGGTGDTGELFF. The V and J genes are TRBV5-1 and TRBJ2-2; 10 bases are shared with TRBD1. This CDR3 region has 16 residues. Germline V lookup: CDR1 SGHRS, CDR2 YFSETQ. The V and J ends lost 4 bases and 3 bases, in that order; junction bases with no gene match: 6.